Given below is one T cell receptor (beta chain) in context. This CDR3 has 15 amino acids. V shed 6 bases and J shed 1 base, with 12 bases lying between them. Germline CDR1 is MNHEY and CDR2 is SVGAGI. The record originates from a study of blood T cell repertoires in COVID-19. Study-wide background: COVID-19 samples, acute and convalescent, were from the United States, Italy and Spain. Nucleic acid was either cDNA or gDNA, and it came from T cells, B-cell-depleted T cells, or PBMCs.

Per the authors' pipeline: The authors estimated nucleated cell counts from reference gene primer amplification. Generated by immunoSEQ multiplex PCR, the TCRdb table keeps only in-frame clones and is missing some. Clonal size and the V and J genes are those of that table, whereas D and trimming came from the DNA. The table has about 20,000 clones, around 74% seen once. The rearrangement uses TRBV6-5 and TRBJ2-2; D gene uncertain. This receptor was taken from a man of 80 years or more with acute or convalescent COVID-19. Sample: peripheral blood. CDR3 in DNA: TGTGCCAGCAGCCACCCGAATAGGAACACCGGGGAGCTGTTTTTT. Protein: CASSHPNRNTGELFF.